This T cell receptor beta chain emerged from a study of cytomegalovirus exposure and HLA in healthy donors. Germline CDR1 and CDR2: SGHVS and FQNEAQ. V trimming: 7 bases; J trimming: 3 bases; junction bases outside the gene matches: 12. This CDR3 has 17 amino acids. It was the roughly 120-subject validation cohort, separate from the roughly 700-subject first cohort, to which the donors belonged. Data came from immunoSEQ multiplex PCR; TCRdb stores just in-frame clones and leaves some out. Of roughly 330,000 clones in the sample, around 87% were seen once. What was sequenced was PBMCs. The TCR was taken from a woman aged 25 to 39 in good health and CMV-seropositive. The gene calls are TRBV7-8 and TRBJ2-1; 10 bases are shared with TRBD2. The CDR3 region has the DNA TGTGCCAGCACACCACGGGCTAGCGGGGGACTCTACAATGAGCAGTTCTTC. It encodes CASTPRASGGLYNEQFF.